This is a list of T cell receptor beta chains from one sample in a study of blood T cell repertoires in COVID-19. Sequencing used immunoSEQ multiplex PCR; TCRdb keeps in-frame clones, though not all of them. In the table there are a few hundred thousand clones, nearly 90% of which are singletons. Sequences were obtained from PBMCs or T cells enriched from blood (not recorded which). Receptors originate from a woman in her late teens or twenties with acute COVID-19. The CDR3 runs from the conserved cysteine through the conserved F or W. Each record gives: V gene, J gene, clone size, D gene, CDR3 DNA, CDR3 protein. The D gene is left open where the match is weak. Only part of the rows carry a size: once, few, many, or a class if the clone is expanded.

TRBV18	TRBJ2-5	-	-	TGTGCCAGCTCACCACAGGGGAATGGGGAGACCCAGTACTTC	CASSPQGNGETQYF
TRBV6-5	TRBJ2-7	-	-	TGTGCCAGCACGGTCGGGGGGCGTCACTACGAGCAGTACTTC	CASTVGGRHYEQYF
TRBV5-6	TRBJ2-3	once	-	TGTGCCTCGACCGGGGAGAGCTACACAGATACGCAGTATTTT	CASTGESYTDTQYF
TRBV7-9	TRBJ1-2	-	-	TGTGCCAGCAGCCGTGACAAGAACTATGGCTACACCTTC	CASSRDKNYGYTF
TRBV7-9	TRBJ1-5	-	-	TGTGCCAGCAGCTTAGAGGGGGTAGGTCAGCCCCAGCATTTT	CASSLEGVGQPQHF
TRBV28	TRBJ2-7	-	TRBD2	TGTGCCAGCAGTGTAGCGGGAGACTCCTACGAGCAGTACTTC	CASSVAGDSYEQYF
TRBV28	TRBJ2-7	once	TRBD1	TGTGCCAGCAGCCCCGGGGACAGGGGAATTCGCGAGCAGTACTTC	CASSPGDRGIREQYF
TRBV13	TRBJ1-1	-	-	TGTGCCAGCAGCTTTGGCAGGGTGAACACTGAAGCTTTCTTT	CASSFGRVNTEAFF
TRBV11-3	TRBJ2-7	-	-	TGTGCCAGCAGCTTAGTTTCCAGGGCCAACGAGCAGTACTTC	CASSLVSRANEQYF
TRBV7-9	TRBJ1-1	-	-	TGTGCCAGCAGCACCACGCACAGGAACACTGAAGCTTTCTTT	CASSTTHRNTEAFF
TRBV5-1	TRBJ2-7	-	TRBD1	TGCGCCAGCAGCATCCGGACAGGGGCCTACGAGCAGTACTTC	CASSIRTGAYEQYF
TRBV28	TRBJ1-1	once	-	TGTGCCAGCAGTTCCGCGGGCTTGATAGGGTTAAACACTGAAGCTTTCTTT	CASSSAGLIGLNTEAFF
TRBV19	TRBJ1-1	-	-	TGTGCCAGTTCCCAGAAGAACACTGAAGCTTTCTTT	CASSQKNTEAFF
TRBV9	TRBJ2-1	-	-	TGTGCCAGCAGCTTGGACAGCGGCGACCCTCAGTTCTTC	CASSLDSGDPQFF
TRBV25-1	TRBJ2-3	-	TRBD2	TGTGCCAGCGATTTCGGGCGGGGGGCAGGCACAGATACGCAGTATTTT	CASDFGRGAGTDTQYF
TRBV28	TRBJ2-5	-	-	TGTGCCAGCAGGCACCCCTCGGGGAGAGAGACCCAGTACTTC	CASRHPSGRETQYF
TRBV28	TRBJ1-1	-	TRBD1	TGTGCCAGCAGATTCCTGGACAGGGGGAGTACTGAAGCTTTCTTT	CASRFLDRGSTEAFF
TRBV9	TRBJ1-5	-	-	TGTGCCAGCAGCGTAGAGTTGGCACAGAAGGATCAGCCCCAGCATTTT	CASSVELAQKDQPQHF
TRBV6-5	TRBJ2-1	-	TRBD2	TGTGCCAGCAGCTTGGGACTAGCGGGGAACAATGAGCAGTTCTTC	CASSLGLAGNNEQFF
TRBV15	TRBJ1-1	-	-	TGTGCCACCAGCAGCAAGGGGCACACTGAAGCTTTCTTT	CATSSKGHTEAFF
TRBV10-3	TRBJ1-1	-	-	TGTGCCATCAGTAGAAGTGACATCCTGAACACTGAAGCTTTCTTT	CAISRSDILNTEAFF
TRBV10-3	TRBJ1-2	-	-	TGTGCCATCAGTGAGGGCACCTCCTATGGCTACACCTTC	CAISEGTSYGYTF
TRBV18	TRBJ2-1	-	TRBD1	TGTGCCAGCTCCCGGGGAGGACAGGGCCTGAATGAGCAGTTCTTC	CASSRGGQGLNEQFF
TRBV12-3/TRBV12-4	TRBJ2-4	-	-	TGTGCCAGCCGGGGGACAGAAAACATTCAGTACTTC	CASRGTENIQYF
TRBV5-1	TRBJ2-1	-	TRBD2	TGCGCCAGCAGCTTGGGAGAAGGGGCCCTAGCGGGGTCGTTAGATGAGCAGTTCTTC	CASSLGEGALAGSLDEQFF
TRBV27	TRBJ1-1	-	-	TGTGCCAGCAGTTTATTCGGGGATCCCACTGAAGCTTTCTTT	CASSLFGDPTEAFF
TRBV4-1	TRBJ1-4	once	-	TGCGCCAGCAGCCAACTTGGGGTGGGGGGAAGCGAAAAACTGTTTTTT	CASSQLGVGGSEKLFF
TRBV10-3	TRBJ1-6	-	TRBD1	TGTGCCATCAGTGACCTACAGACAGGGGGCGCTTCACCCCTCCACTTT	CAISDLQTGGASPLHF
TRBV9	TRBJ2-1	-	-	TGTGCCAGCAGCTCCCTCGGGAGCTCCTACAATGAGCAGTTCTTC	CASSSLGSSYNEQFF
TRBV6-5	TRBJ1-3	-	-	TGTGCCAGCAGTTACAGGGGGAGCTCTGGAAACACCATATATTTT	CASSYRGSSGNTIYF
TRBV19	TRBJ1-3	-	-	TGTGCCAGTAGTATTACAGGGAGCGCTGGAAACACCATATATTTT	CASSITGSAGNTIYF
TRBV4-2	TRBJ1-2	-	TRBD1	TGTGCCAGCAGCCCACAGGGGGCAGGGGCAAACAACTATGGCTACACCTTC	CASSPQGAGANNYGYTF
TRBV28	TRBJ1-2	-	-	TGTGCCAGCAGTCAGGTACAAACTAACTATGGCTACACCTTC	CASSQVQTNYGYTF
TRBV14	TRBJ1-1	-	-	TGTGCCAGCAGCCTTTGGGGCGGAACCAGTGGGCACACTGAAGCTTTCTTT	CASSLWGGTSGHTEAFF
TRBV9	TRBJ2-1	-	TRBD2	TGTGCCAGCAGCGGAGGACTAGACAGCTACAATGAGCAGTTCTTC	CASSGGLDSYNEQFF
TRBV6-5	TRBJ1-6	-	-	TGTGCCAGCATGCGGAATTCACCCCTCCACTTT	CASMRNSPLHF
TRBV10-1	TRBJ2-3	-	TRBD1	TGCGCCAGCTTCTTTGTGACGTTCAAAAAACAGGGGCGTGGGGCAGATACGCAGTATTTT	CASFFVTFKKQGRGADTQYF
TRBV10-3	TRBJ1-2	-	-	TGTGCCATCAGTGAGTCCCGAGGAGCGTTGGGGGGTAAAGGCTACACCTTC	CAISESRGALGGKGYTF
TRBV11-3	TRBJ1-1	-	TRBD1	TGTGCCAGCAGCTACAGGGGGCGTAACACTGAAGCTTTCTTT	CASSYRGRNTEAFF
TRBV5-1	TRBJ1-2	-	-	TGCGCCAGCAGCTTGGGAGCCTATGGCTACACCTTC	CASSLGAYGYTF
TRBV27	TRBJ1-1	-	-	TGTGCCAGCAGTCCGGTCCAACTGAACACTGAAGCTTTCTTT	CASSPVQLNTEAFF
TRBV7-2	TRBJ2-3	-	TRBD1	TGTGCCAGCAGCTTAGCGGTAGGACAGGGAGGAGGAACGCAGTATTTT	CASSLAVGQGGGTQYF
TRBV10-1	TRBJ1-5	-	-	TGCGCCAGCAGTGAGCAGGCTGGACAGCCCCAGCATTTT	CASSEQAGQPQHF
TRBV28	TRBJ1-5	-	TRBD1	TGTGCCAGCAGGACAGGGTGGAATCAGCCCCAGCATTTT	CASRTGWNQPQHF
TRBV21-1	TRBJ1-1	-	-	TGTGCCAGCAGCAAACCGACCCGGGACAGGGGGCATAAAGCTTTCTTT	CASSKPTRDRGHKAFF
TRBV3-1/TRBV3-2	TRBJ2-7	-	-	TGTGCCAGCAGCCAACTGAGGCGGGAATCTTCCGAGCAGTACTTC	CASSQLRRESSEQYF
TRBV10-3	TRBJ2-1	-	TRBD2	TGTGCCATCACGGGCGGGAGCTCCTACAATGAGCAGTTCTTC	CAITGGSSYNEQFF
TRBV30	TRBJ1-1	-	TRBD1	TGTGCCTGGGGGGAACAGGGGGGCGGCACTGAAGCTTTCTTT	CAWGEQGGGTEAFF
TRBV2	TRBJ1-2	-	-	TGTGCTGTGACCGGGAACAACTATGGCTACACCTTC	CAVTGNNYGYTF
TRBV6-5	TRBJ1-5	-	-	TGTGCCAGCAGCCACCTGAACAGTGATCAGCCCCAGCATTTT	CASSHLNSDQPQHF
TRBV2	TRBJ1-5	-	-	TGTGCCAGCAGTTCTCAGGGCGGCAATCAGCCCCAGCATTTT	CASSSQGGNQPQHF